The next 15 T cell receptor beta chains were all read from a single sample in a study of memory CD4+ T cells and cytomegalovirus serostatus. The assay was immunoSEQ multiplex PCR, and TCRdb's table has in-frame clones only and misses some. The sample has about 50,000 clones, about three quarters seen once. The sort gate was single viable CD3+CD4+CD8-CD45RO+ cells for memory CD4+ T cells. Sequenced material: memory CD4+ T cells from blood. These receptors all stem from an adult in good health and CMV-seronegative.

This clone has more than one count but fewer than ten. The chain's CDR3 is CASRELSTGASGNTIYF. As DNA, the CDR3 is TGTGCCAGCAGGGAATTGAGTACAGGGGCCTCTGGAAACACCATATATTTT. The chain is built from TRBV6-1 and TRBJ1-3; 7 bases line up with TRBD1. The CDR3 is 17 residues long. J lost 0 bases, V lost 6 bases, and 11 bases had no gene match. Germline V gene data show CDR1 as MNHNS and CDR2 as SASEGT.

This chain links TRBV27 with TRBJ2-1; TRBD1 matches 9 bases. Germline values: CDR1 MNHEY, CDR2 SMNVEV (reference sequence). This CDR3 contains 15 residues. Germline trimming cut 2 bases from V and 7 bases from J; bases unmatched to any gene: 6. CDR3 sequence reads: CASSLGTGTTNEQFF. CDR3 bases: TGTGCCAGCAGTTTAGGGACAGGGACTACAAATGAGCAGTTCTTC.

The CDR3 DNA reads as TGTGCCAGTAGTGCAAAGGACAGGGCCTATGGCTACACCTTC. It encodes CASSAKDRAYGYTF. J is TRBJ1-2 and V is TRBV19, with TRBD1 identical over 8 bases. Looked up from germline, CDR1 is LNHDA and CDR2 is SQIVND (reference sequence). V shed 5 bases and J 4 bases; nucleotides not matched to a gene: 6. This CDR3 has 14 residues.

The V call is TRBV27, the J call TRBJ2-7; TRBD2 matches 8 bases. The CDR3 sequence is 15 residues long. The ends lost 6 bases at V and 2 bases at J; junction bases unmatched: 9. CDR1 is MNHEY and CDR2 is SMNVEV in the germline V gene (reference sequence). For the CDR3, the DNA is TGTGCCAGCAGCCCCCGGCTAGCGGGTCCCTACGAGCAGTACTTC. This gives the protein CASSPRLAGPYEQYF.

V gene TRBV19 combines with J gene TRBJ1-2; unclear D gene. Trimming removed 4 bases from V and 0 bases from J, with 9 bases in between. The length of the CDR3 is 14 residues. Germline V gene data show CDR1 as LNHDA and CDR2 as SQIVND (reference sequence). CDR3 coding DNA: TGTGCCAGTAGTAGAACGTCGACTAACTATGGCTACACCTTC. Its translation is CASSRTSTNYGYTF.

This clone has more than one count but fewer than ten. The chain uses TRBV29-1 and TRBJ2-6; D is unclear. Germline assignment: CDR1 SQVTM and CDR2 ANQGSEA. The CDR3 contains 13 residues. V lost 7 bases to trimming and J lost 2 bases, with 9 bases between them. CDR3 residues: CSARIAGANVLTF. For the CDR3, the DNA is TGCAGCGCCAGGATTGCTGGGGCCAACGTCCTGACTTTC.

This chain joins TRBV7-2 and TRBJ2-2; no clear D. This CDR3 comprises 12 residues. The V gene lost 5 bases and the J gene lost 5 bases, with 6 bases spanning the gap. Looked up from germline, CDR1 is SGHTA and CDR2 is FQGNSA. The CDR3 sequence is CASSLRTGELFF. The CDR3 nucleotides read TGTGCCAGCAGCCTTCGGACCGGGGAGCTGTTTTTT.

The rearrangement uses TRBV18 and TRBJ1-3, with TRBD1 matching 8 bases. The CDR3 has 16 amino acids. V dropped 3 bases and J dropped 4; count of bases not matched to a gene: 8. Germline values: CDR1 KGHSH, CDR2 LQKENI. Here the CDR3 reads CASSPNQGAFGNTIYF. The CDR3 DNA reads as TGTGCCAGCTCACCCAACCAGGGGGCCTTCGGAAACACCATATATTTT.

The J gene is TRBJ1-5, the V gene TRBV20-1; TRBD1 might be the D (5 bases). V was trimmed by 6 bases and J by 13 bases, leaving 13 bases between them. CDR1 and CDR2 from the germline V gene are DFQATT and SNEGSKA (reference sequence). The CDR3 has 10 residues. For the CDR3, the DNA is TGCAGTGCCTTACAGGAGCGGCAGCATTTT. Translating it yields CSALQERQHF.

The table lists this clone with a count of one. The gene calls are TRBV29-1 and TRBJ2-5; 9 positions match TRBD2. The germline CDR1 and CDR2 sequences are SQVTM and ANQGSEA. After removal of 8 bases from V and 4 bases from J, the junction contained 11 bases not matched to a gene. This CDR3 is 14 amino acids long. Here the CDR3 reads CSLTGRGGRETQYF. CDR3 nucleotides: TGCAGCCTAACGGGGCGGGGGGGCCGAGAGACCCAGTACTTC. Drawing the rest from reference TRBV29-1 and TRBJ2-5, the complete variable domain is SAVISQKPSRDICQRGTSLTIQCQVDSQVTMMFWYRQQPGQSLTLIATANQGSEATYESGFVIDKFPISRPNLTFSTLTVSNMSPEDSSIYLCSLTGRGGRETQYFGPGTRLLVL.

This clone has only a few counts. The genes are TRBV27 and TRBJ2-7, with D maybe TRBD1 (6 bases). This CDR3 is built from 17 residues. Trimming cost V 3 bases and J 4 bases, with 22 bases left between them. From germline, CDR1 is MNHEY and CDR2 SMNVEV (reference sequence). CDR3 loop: CASSFRQDRIVAYEQYF. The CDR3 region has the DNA TGTGCCAGCAGTTTCCGACAGGATAGGATAGTGGCATACGAGCAGTACTTC.

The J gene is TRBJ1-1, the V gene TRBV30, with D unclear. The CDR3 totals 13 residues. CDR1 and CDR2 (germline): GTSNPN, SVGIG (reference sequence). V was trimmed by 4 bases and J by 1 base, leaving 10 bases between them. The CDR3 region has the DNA TGTGCCTGGACAGGAACCTCGAACACTGAAGCTTTCTTT. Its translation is CAWTGTSNTEAFF.

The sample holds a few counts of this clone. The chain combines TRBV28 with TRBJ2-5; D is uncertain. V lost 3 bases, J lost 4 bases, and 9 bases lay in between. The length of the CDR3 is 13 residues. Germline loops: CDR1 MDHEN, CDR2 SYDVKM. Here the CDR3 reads CASSLVGGETQYF. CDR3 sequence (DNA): TGTGCCAGCAGTTTGGTGGGCGGAGAGACCCAGTACTTC.

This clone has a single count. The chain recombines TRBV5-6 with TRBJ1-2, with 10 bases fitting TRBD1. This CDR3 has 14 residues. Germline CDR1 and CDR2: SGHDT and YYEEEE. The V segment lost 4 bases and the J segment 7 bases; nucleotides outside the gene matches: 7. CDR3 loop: CASSPGTGVAGYTF. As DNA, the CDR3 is TGTGCCAGCAGCCCCGGGACAGGGGTTGCTGGCTACACCTTC.

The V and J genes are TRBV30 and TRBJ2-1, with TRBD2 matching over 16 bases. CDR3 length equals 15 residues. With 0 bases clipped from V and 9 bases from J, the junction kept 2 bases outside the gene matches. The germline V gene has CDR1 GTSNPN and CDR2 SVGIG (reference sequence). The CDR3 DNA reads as TGTGCCTGGAGTGTAGGGACTAGCGGGAGGGCTGAGCAGTTCTTC. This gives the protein CAWSVGTSGRAEQFF.